The 21 T cell receptor beta chains presented below share a single source sample, sequenced in a study of CD8+CD57+ T cells in acquired aplastic anemia. Patients who underwent sequencing had shown CD8+CD57+ cell expansion by flow cytometry. TCR beta VDJ combinations and CDR3 sequences were profiled from genomic DNA. TCRdb re-called the reads with MiXCR, one entry per CDR3 protein. The table includes about 180,000 distinct CDR3 sequences, about 45% detected once. Specimen: sorted CD4+, CD8+, or CD8+CD57+ T cells (not recorded which) from PBMCs. The receptors were sampled from a human donor with aplastic anemia.

The CDR3 sequence: CATSRDWTSGRTDTQYF. The CDR3 coding sequence is TGTGCCACCAGCAGAGACTGGACTAGCGGGAGGACGGATACGCAGTATTTT. The chain joins TRBV15 to TRBJ2-3, with 14 bases aligning to TRBD2. This CDR3 contains 17 residues. Germline CDR1 reads LNHNV; CDR2 reads YYDKDF (reference sequence). The V segment lost 0 bases and the J segment 6 bases; nucleotides outside the gene matches: 5. Together with reference TRBV15 and TRBJ2-3, the CDR3 gives the full variable domain: DAMVIQNPRYQVTQFGKPVTLSCSQTLNHNVMYWYQQKSSQAPKLLFHYYDKDFNNEADTPDNFQSRRPNTSFCFLDIRSPGLGDTAMYLCATSRDWTSGRTDTQYFGPGTRLTVL.

This clonotype was recorded a few times. This chain connects TRBV10-3 to TRBJ2-7; 7 bases line up with TRBD2. CDR3 length: 15 amino acids. Germline V gene sequence: CDR1 ENHRY, CDR2 SYGVKD. V lost 3 bases to trimming and J lost 3 bases; unmatched junction nucleotides: 8. The DNA for the CDR3 is TGTGCCATCAGTGATTTGTACCAGCGGGGCTACGAGCAGTACTTC. Its translation is CAISDLYQRGYEQYF.

There are many counts of this clonotype. The gene calls are TRBV12-3 or TRBV12-4 and TRBJ2-7, with 8 nucleotides matching TRBD2. This CDR3 is built from 16 residues. V dropped 5 bases and J dropped 2; count of bases not matched to a gene: 11. Here the CDR3 reads CASSREGPFEPYEQYF. In DNA form, the CDR3 reads TGTGCCAGCAGTCGGGAGGGACCGTTCGAGCCCTACGAGCAGTACTTC.

V is TRBV20-1 and J is TRBJ1-6; TRBD1 is a possible D gene (5 bases). This CDR3 is built from 16 residues. The germline V gene encodes CDR1 DFQATT and CDR2 SNEGSKA (reference sequence). Trimming pared 0 bases from V and 7 bases from J, leaving 16 bases between. This chain's CDR3 is CSARDLGQGENSPLHF. The CDR3 DNA is TGCAGTGCTAGAGATCTAGGTCAGGGTGAGAATTCACCCCTCCACTTT.

In this sample, this clonotype turned up many times. V and J are TRBV10-1 and TRBJ2-5; TRBD2 aligns across 8 bases. After removal of 6 bases from V and 2 bases from J, the junction contained 8 bases not matched to a gene. This CDR3 is 15 amino acids long. Germline-derived CDR1 and CDR2 are WNHNN and SYGVQD (reference sequence). CDR3 coding DNA: TGCGCCAGCAGCGGCCTTCGGGGGGGTCAAGAGACCCAGTACTTC. It specifies CASSGLRGGQETQYF.

This clonotype occurred a few times. The CDR3 bases are TGTGCCAGCAGCTCGCTAGTCGGGCGGGGGGGCCTTGAGACCCAGTACTTC. It is translated as CASSSLVGRGGLETQYF. This sequence joins TRBV5-8 and TRBJ2-5; 9 bases match TRBD2. The CDR3 is made up of 17 amino acids. CDR1 is SGHTS, CDR2 YDEGEE, per germline. Trimming cost V 3 bases and J 5 bases; bases outside gene matches: 14.

This clonotype was seen at least ten times. For the CDR3, the DNA is TGCGCCAGCAGTGTGGGCGTTGACAGAGCGGGCCATGGCTACACCTTC. This sequence encodes CASSVGVDRAGHGYTF. The rearrangement joins TRBV10-2 to TRBJ1-2, with D perhaps TRBD1 (5 bases). With 4 bases removed from V and 6 bases from J, the gap between germline ends came to 21 bases. In germline, CDR1 is WSHSY, CDR2 SAAADI. The CDR3 length is 16 residues.

This clonotype was recorded once. This chain links TRBV19 with TRBJ1-5, with no clear D. The V gene's germline CDR1 is LNHDA and CDR2 SQIVND (reference sequence). V lost 4 bases and J lost 0, with 10 bases in between. This CDR3 has 15 residues. CDR3 in DNA: TGTGCCAGTAGTAGAAGCGGAGGTAGCAATCAGCCCCAGCATTTT. As protein: CASSRSGGSNQPQHF.

This clonotype was picked up many times. The chain employs TRBV15 and TRBJ2-7; D unresolved. Germline V gene data show CDR1 as LNHNV and CDR2 as YYDKDF (reference sequence). The CDR3 is 13 residues long. The V and J ends lost 1 base and 3 bases respectively, with 7 bases between them. CDR3: CATSRVNDYEQYF. The CDR3 bases are TGTGCCACCAGCAGAGTGAATGACTACGAGCAGTACTTC.

This sequence joins TRBV2 and TRBJ1-6, with D maybe TRBD1 (6 bases). The V end lost 11 bases, the J end lost 12 bases, and 20 bases lay between the germline ends. The CDR3 runs to 13 residues. CDR1 SNHLY and CDR2 FYNNEI come from the germline V gene. CDR3: CAGRTEPQLPLHF. CDR3 coding DNA: TGTGCCGGAAGGACAGAGCCACAATTACCCCTCCACTTT.

The chain combines TRBV25-1 with TRBJ1-4, with TRBD1 identical over 7 bases. J gave up 6 bases and V 8 bases, and 9 bases lay outside the gene matches. CDR1 is MGHDK, CDR2 SYGVNS, per germline. The CDR3 extends over 14 amino acids. The CDR3 DNA sequence: TGTGCCAGCGCGAGGGGGCGCGGGGATGAAAAACTGTTTTTT. This gives the protein CASARGRGDEKLFF.

The rearrangement uses TRBV7-9 and TRBJ2-7; TRBD2 is a possible D gene (7 bases). V was trimmed by 2 bases and J by 6 bases, leaving 11 bases between them. The CDR3 is 13 amino acids. CDR1 is SEHNR, CDR2 FQNEAQ, per germline (reference sequence). CDR3 sequence: CASSLQGGGEQYF. The CDR3 coding sequence is TGTGCCAGCAGCTTACAGGGAGGGGGCGAGCAGTACTTC.

Comments on this clonotype: This CDR3 is missing its conserved last phenylalanine or tryptophan, likely due to a read error. The chain combines TRBV10-3 with TRBJ1-2; possibly TRBD1 for D (5 bases). CDR1 and CDR2 from the germline V gene are ENHRY and SYGVKD. CDR3 length equals 15 residues. V shed 5 bases and J shed 6 bases, with 19 bases lying between them. The CDR3, as DNA: TGTGCCATCAGTCACTCACCGGGACGGGTGGATGGCTACACCATC. It encodes CAISHSPGRVDGYTI.

V and J are TRBV7-6 and TRBJ1-5; D call uncertain. CDR3 length: 14 amino acids. Trimming pared 5 bases from V and 6 bases from J, leaving 14 bases between. Germline values: CDR1 SGHVS, CDR2 FNYEAQ. CDR3 DNA: TGTGCCAGCAGCGAAGGCGGTAGCGGTCAGCCCCAGCATTTT. Translated, it gives CASSEGGSGQPQHF.

In this sample, this clonotype turned up many times. J is TRBJ2-7 and V is TRBV7-9; 8 bases line up with TRBD1. Germline V gene lookup returns CDR1 SEHNR and CDR2 FQNEAQ (reference sequence). CDR3 size: 19 residues. Unmatched junction bases numbered 20, after V lost 1 base and J lost 6 bases. CDR3 in amino acids: CASSLVVLTGARGRGEQYF. The DNA of the CDR3 is TGTGCCAGCAGCTTAGTGGTGCTGACAGGGGCGAGGGGTCGGGGCGAGCAGTACTTC. Full variable domain (remainder filled in from reference TRBV7-9 and TRBJ2-7): DTGVSQNPRHKITKRGQNVTFRCDPISEHNRLYWYRQTLGQGPEFLTYFQNEAQLEKSRLLSDRFSAERPKGSFSTLEIQRTEQGDSAMYLCASSLVVLTGARGRGEQYFGPGTRLTVT.

The sample holds many counts of this clonotype. The chain carries TRBV5-5 and TRBJ1-2; D is possibly TRBD1 (5 bases). CDR3 length equals 14 residues. Germline V lookup: CDR1 SGHKS, CDR2 YYEKEE (reference sequence). Trimming pared 2 bases from V and 0 bases from J, leaving 8 bases between. Written as DNA, the CDR3 is TGTGCCAGCAGCTTATCACAGGCTAACTATGGCTACACCTTC. The encoded protein is CASSLSQANYGYTF.

This clonotype was detected ten times or more. This chain uses TRBV4-2 with TRBJ2-7; TRBD1 might be the D (5 bases). This CDR3 is 11 amino acids long. V gave up 1 base and J gave up 13 bases, with 11 bases separating them. Germline CDR1 LGHNA, CDR2 YNFKEQ. For the CDR3, the DNA is TGTGCCAGCAGCCAAGTAGGGGTTATATACTTC. Translation gives CASSQVGVIYF.

CDR3 DNA: TGTGCCAGCAGCACCCGGTTCCCCTACGAGCAGTACTTC. Translation gives CASSTRFPYEQYF. The V call is TRBV7-6, the J call TRBJ2-7; D is unclear. CDR3 length: 13 residues. V lost 5 bases and J 2 bases, leaving 10 bases between the germline ends. CDR1 is SGHVS, CDR2 FNYEAQ, per germline.

V gene TRBV10-3 combines with J gene TRBJ2-3; 9 positions match TRBD2. The CDR3 extends over 16 amino acids. V lost 2 bases and J lost 2; bases outside the gene matches: 5. Germline V gene lookup returns CDR1 ENHRY and CDR2 SYGVKD. This CDR3 reads CAISEDLAGNTDTQYF. The DNA of the CDR3 is TGTGCCATCAGTGAGGACCTAGCGGGGAACACAGATACGCAGTATTTT.

There are many counts of this clonotype. V and J are TRBV2 and TRBJ2-7; weak D call: TRBD2 (5 bases). Germline CDR1 reads SNHLY; CDR2 reads FYNNEI. The CDR3 covers 16 residues. The germline V and J ends were trimmed by 8 bases and 3 bases, with 23 bases remaining between them. DNA of the CDR3: TGTGCCAGCCGGCCGGACCTGACCCGAGGGTTCTACGAGCAGTACTTC. Translating it yields CASRPDLTRGFYEQYF.

This chain joins TRBV7-9 and TRBJ2-7; the match to TRBD2 covers 10 bases. Germline CDR1 and CDR2: SEHNR and FQNEAQ (reference sequence). The CDR3 has 15 residues. The trim removed 10 bases at V and 5 bases at J, leaving 14 bases unmatched. The CDR3 DNA reads TGTGCCATCAGACCAACCGGGACTAGCGCCCACGAGCAGTACTTC. Translated: CAIRPTGTSAHEQYF.